This passage covers 30 T cell receptor beta chains from one sample sequenced in a study of blood T cell repertoires in COVID-19. Clones were sequenced by immunoSEQ multiplex PCR, and TCRdb holds only the in-frame ones, with some missing. In the table there are just under 40,000 clones, 65% to 90% of which are singletons. Source material: peripheral blood. The receptors shown here come from a human donor in a cohort sampled during active COVID-19.

V gene TRBV6-5 combines with J gene TRBJ1-1; 7 bases map to TRBD1. Unmatched junction bases numbered 8, after V lost 8 bases and J lost 5 bases. This CDR3 has 13 amino acids. Germline loops: CDR1 MNHEY, CDR2 SVGAGI. The CDR3 DNA is TGTGCCAGCTCCATGGACAGGCAGACTGAAGCTTTCTTT. This sequence encodes CASSMDRQTEAFF.

The CDR3 nucleotides are TGTGCCAGCAGCCTTTCTTTAGCGGAAGAGCAGTACTTC. It is translated as CASSLSLAEEQYF. The chain uses TRBV4-2 and TRBJ2-7; D is perhaps TRBD2 (6 bases). The V end was cut by 4 bases, the J end by 7 bases, with 14 bases between. There are 13 residues in the CDR3. Germline CDR1 and CDR2: LGHNA and YNFKEQ.

The chain joins TRBV28 to TRBJ2-7; TRBD1 might be the D (7 bases). V was pared by 6 bases and J by 3 bases, with 9 bases between. Germline assignment: CDR1 MDHEN and CDR2 SYDVKM. The CDR3 totals 12 residues. For the CDR3, the DNA is TGTGCCAGCAGCAGGGGGGACTACGAGCAGTACTTC. Its protein is CASSRGDYEQYF.

This rearrangement joins TRBV7-9 to TRBJ2-2; 11 bases are shared with TRBD1. Germline-derived CDR1 and CDR2 are SEHNR and FQNEAQ (reference sequence). This CDR3 region has 16 residues. The V segment lost 6 bases and the J segment 5 bases; nucleotides outside the gene matches: 8. The CDR3 loop reads CASRSAGTGGTGELFF. The DNA of the CDR3 is TGTGCCAGCAGGTCCGCCGGGACAGGGGGAACCGGGGAGCTGTTTTTT.

J is TRBJ1-3 and V is TRBV4-1, with unresolved D. The V gene's germline CDR1 is MGHRA and CDR2 YSYEKL. The CDR3 has 15 amino acids. V lost 1 base and J 0 bases, leaving 7 bases between the germline ends. The CDR3, as DNA: TGCGCCAGCAGCCAAGGCCGGGGCTCTGGAAACACCATATATTTT. As protein: CASSQGRGSGNTIYF.

The chain couples TRBV7-2 to TRBJ2-2, with 8 bases matching TRBD1. Germline-derived CDR1 and CDR2 are SGHTA and FQGNSA. Trimming cost V 0 bases and J 5 bases; bases outside gene matches: 5. The CDR3 consists of 16 residues. The DNA of the CDR3 is TGTGCCAGCAGCTTAGCGCGGACAGGGAGAACCGGGGAGCTGTTTTTT. The encoded protein is CASSLARTGRTGELFF. Together with reference TRBV7-2 and TRBJ2-2, the CDR3 gives the full variable domain: GAGVSQSPSNKVTEKGKDVELRCDPISGHTALYWYRQSLGQGLEFLIYFQGNSAPDKSGLPSDRFSAERTGGSVSTLTIQRTQQEDSAVYLCASSLARTGRTGELFFGEGSRLTVL.

This clone was detected only once. This sequence joins TRBV19 and TRBJ2-3; 7 nucleotides align to TRBD2. V trimming: 9 bases; J trimming: 1 base; junction bases outside the gene matches: 4. This CDR3 contains 13 residues. In germline, CDR1 is LNHDA, CDR2 SQIVND (reference sequence). Written as DNA, the CDR3 is TGTGCCAGCGGCCTAGCGGGCACAGATACGCAGTATTTT. Translated: CASGLAGTDTQYF.

V and J are TRBV13 and TRBJ2-5, with TRBD2 as a possible D gene (6 bases). The germline CDR1 and CDR2 sequences are PRHDT and FYEKMQ (reference sequence). V lost 4 bases to trimming and J lost 2 bases, with 17 bases between them. This CDR3 comprises 16 residues. The CDR3 DNA follows: TGTGCCAGCAGCTCCTCTCTCGGGGGAGCACAAGAGACCCAGTACTTC. It codes for CASSSSLGGAQETQYF. Full variable domain (missing parts from reference TRBV13 and TRBJ2-5): AAGVIQSPRHLIKEKRETATLKCYPIPRHDTVYWYQQGPGQDPQFLISFYEKMQSDKGSIPDRFSAQQFSDYHSELNMSSLELGDSALYFCASSSSLGGAQETQYFGPGTRLLVL.

This clone was picked up one time. The chain employs TRBV6-5 and TRBJ1-1, with 9 positions matching TRBD1. Germline V lookup: CDR1 MNHEY, CDR2 SVGAGI. This CDR3 contains 15 residues. Unmatched junction bases numbered 7, after V lost 0 bases and J lost 8 bases. Here the CDR3 DNA reads TGTGCCAGCAGTTACTCCGGGACAGGGACATTAGAAGCTTTCTTT. Encoded protein: CASSYSGTGTLEAFF.

The chain joins TRBV6-1 to TRBJ1-2; D gene unclear. Germline V gene sequence: CDR1 MNHNS, CDR2 SASEGT. V gave up 0 bases and J gave up 14 bases, with 13 bases separating them. The CDR3 is 12 residues long. The CDR3 coding sequence is TGTGCCAGCAGTGAAGCGCTCCGCACTAGTACCTTC. Protein: CASSEALRTSTF.

The chain joins TRBV2 to TRBJ2-1; maybe TRBD1 (6 bases). The CDR3 is 11 residues long. V dropped 9 bases and J dropped 7 bases, with 10 bases sitting between them. The germline CDR1 and CDR2 sequences are SNHLY and FYNNEI. The CDR3, as DNA: TGTGCCAGTACAGGGCGAAATGAGCAGTTCTTC. It translates to CASTGRNEQFF. The full variable domain, in which reference TRBV2 and TRBJ2-1 provide the parts outside the CDR3, is EPEVTQTPSHQVTQMGQEVILRCVPISNHLYFYWYRQILGQKVEFLVSFYNNEISEKSEIFDDQFSVERPDGSNFTLKIRSTKLEDSAMYFCASTGRNEQFFGPGTRLTVL.

This chain links TRBV3-1 (or the pseudogene TRBV3-2) with TRBJ1-1; D is unclear. The V gene's germline CDR1 is LGHDT and CDR2 YNNKEL (reference sequence). The germline V and J ends were trimmed by 0 bases and 6 bases, with 8 bases remaining between them. This CDR3 has 13 amino acids. CDR3 amino acids: CASSQDWRAEAFF. Here the CDR3 DNA reads TGTGCCAGCAGCCAAGATTGGAGGGCTGAAGCTTTCTTT.

A few counts support this clone. The chain uses TRBV4-2 and TRBJ1-1; 7 bases are shared with TRBD1. CDR1 is LGHNA, CDR2 YNFKEQ, per germline. This CDR3 contains 15 residues. Trimming removed 1 base from V and 5 bases from J; junction bases left unmatched: 7. The DNA for the CDR3 is TGTGCCAGCAGCCAAGGTGACAGGGTTAGTACTGAAGCTTTCTTT. Translating it yields CASSQGDRVSTEAFF.

This clone counts as medium-sized. The gene calls are TRBV28 and TRBJ1-1; perhaps TRBD1 as D (6 bases). Germline V gives CDR1 MDHEN, CDR2 SYDVKM. This CDR3 spans 13 amino acids. Trimming left V 6 bases short and J 0 bases short, with 8 bases between. CDR3 bases: TGTGCCAGCAGAGGACAGATGAACACTGAAGCTTTCTTT. It encodes CASRGQMNTEAFF.

The chain links TRBV7-9 to TRBJ2-3; a weak D match, TRBD2 (6 bases). In germline, CDR1 is SEHNR, CDR2 FQNEAQ (reference sequence). The V end was cut by 5 bases, the J end by 1 base, with 13 bases between. The CDR3 totals 15 residues. In DNA, the CDR3 is TGTGCCAGCAGCCGACCGGGACTTGGCACAGATACGCAGTATTTT. Translation gives CASSRPGLGTDTQYF. Supplemented by reference TRBV7-9 and TRBJ2-3, the full variable domain reads DTGVSQNPRHKITKRGQNVTFRCDPISEHNRLYWYRQTLGQGPEFLTYFQNEAQLEKSRLLSDRFSAERPKGSFSTLEIQRTEQGDSAMYLCASSRPGLGTDTQYFGPGTRLTVL.

This clone was seen once. The chain has TRBV15 and TRBJ1-4; D may be TRBD1 (5 bases). V lost 0 bases, J lost 15 bases, and 14 bases lay in between. Germline assignment: CDR1 LNHNV and CDR2 YYDKDF (reference sequence). This CDR3 is built from 13 residues. CDR3 amino acids: CATSRDSGSWVFF. For the CDR3, the DNA is TGTGCCACCAGCAGAGATTCAGGGTCATGGGTGTTTTTT.

The chain employs TRBV30 and TRBJ1-2, with D possibly matching TRBD1 (6 bases). The germline CDR1 and CDR2 sequences are GTSNPN and SVGIG (reference sequence). The CDR3 covers 16 residues. V was pared by 0 bases and J by 8 bases, with 22 bases between. The CDR3 nucleotides read TGTGCCTGGAGTGTATTTGAAGTGGGGGGGCGGAGGGGCTACACCTTC. Translation: CAWSVFEVGGRRGYTF. The full variable domain, its missing parts supplied by reference TRBV30 and TRBJ1-2, is SQTIHQWPATLVQPVGSPLSLECTVEGTSNPNLYWYRQAAGRGLQLLFYSVGIGQISSEVPQNLSASRPQDRQFILSSKKLLLSDSGFYLCAWSVFEVGGRRGYTFGSGTRLTVV.

This rearrangement joins TRBV3-1 (or the pseudogene TRBV3-2) to TRBJ2-3, with 11 bases matching TRBD2. Looked up from germline, CDR1 is LGHDT and CDR2 is YNNKEL (reference sequence). This CDR3 spans 18 amino acids. With 6 bases clipped from V and 3 bases from J, the junction kept 14 bases outside the gene matches. CDR3 sequence reads: CASSPTSGRGGGTDTQYF. Here the CDR3 DNA reads TGTGCCAGCAGTCCAACTAGCGGGAGAGGGGGAGGTACAGATACGCAGTATTTT.

This sequence joins TRBV7-3 and TRBJ2-2; 7 bases match TRBD1. V lost 7 bases, J lost 4 bases, and 12 bases stayed unmatched. The CDR3 covers 16 residues. Germline lookup yields CDR1 SGHTA and CDR2 FQGTGA. CDR3 sequence (DNA): TGTGCCAGCAAAACAGGGGCGGATAGTGGCACCGGGGAGCTGTTTTTT. Translating gives CASKTGADSGTGELFF.

The J gene is TRBJ2-7, the V gene TRBV24-1, with 9 bases that match TRBD1. The CDR3 totals 16 residues. Germline V gives CDR1 KGHDR, CDR2 SFDVKD. V lost 4 bases to trimming and J lost 3 bases; unmatched junction nucleotides: 9. The CDR3 DNA reads as TGTGCCACCAGTGAGCGAGGGACAGGGTCTTTCTACGAGCAGTACTTC. It is translated as CATSERGTGSFYEQYF.

The CDR3 here is CASSLALLNQPQHF. The CDR3 coding sequence is TGTGCCAGCAGCTTGGCCCTCCTCAATCAGCCCCAGCATTTT. The chain combines TRBV5-5 with TRBJ1-5; D is undetermined. Trimming stripped 0 bases from V and 3 bases from J, with 7 bases between. The CDR3 consists of 14 residues. Germline CDR1 and CDR2: SGHKS and YYEKEE (reference sequence).

The rearrangement links TRBV19 to TRBJ1-6, with TRBD1 identical over 8 bases. The trim removed 4 bases at V and 5 bases at J, leaving 10 bases unmatched. The length of the CDR3 is 17 residues. CDR1 LNHDA and CDR2 SQIVND come from the germline V gene (reference sequence). The CDR3 region has the DNA TGTGCCAGTAGTAGACAGGGGTTAGGATCGAATAATTCACCCCTCCACTTT. Translating it yields CASSRQGLGSNNSPLHF.

The chain uses TRBV12-3 or TRBV12-4 and TRBJ1-5; the D is unclear. Trimming cost V 2 bases and J 6 bases, with 5 bases left between them. The CDR3 extends over 12 amino acids. The CDR3 nucleotides are TGTGCCAGCAGTTTAACGAGTCAGCCCCAGCATTTT. It codes for CASSLTSQPQHF.

This clone was recorded only once. The rearrangement joins TRBV2 to TRBJ2-5; perhaps TRBD2 as D (6 bases). This CDR3 is 16 amino acids long. Germline V gene data show CDR1 as SNHLY and CDR2 as FYNNEI. The V end lost 3 bases, the J end lost 3 bases, and 17 bases lay between the germline ends. CDR3 nucleotides: TGTGCCAGCAGTGATGGGGACCTGGGACTCGAAGAGACCCAGTACTTC. Translated: CASSDGDLGLEETQYF.

The V gene is TRBV11-2, the J gene TRBJ1-5, with 9 bases lining up with TRBD1. J lost 7 bases, V lost 4 bases, and 5 bases had no gene match. This CDR3 has 14 residues. CDR1 is SGHAT and CDR2 is FQNNGV in the germline V gene. The CDR3 region is CASSWDREGQPQHF. CDR3 in DNA: TGTGCCAGCAGCTGGGACAGGGAAGGGCAGCCCCAGCATTTT. The full variable domain, with the rest looked up from reference TRBV11-2 and TRBJ1-5, is EAGVAQSPRYKIIEKRQSVAFWCNPISGHATLYWYQQILGQGPKLLIQFQNNGVVDDSQLPKDRFSAERLKGVDSTLKIQPAKLEDSAVYLCASSWDREGQPQHFGDGTRLSIL.

The gene calls are TRBV19 and TRBJ1-3, with D hard to call. The length of the CDR3 is 14 residues. CDR1 is LNHDA, CDR2 SQIVND, per germline (reference sequence). Trimming left V 7 bases short and J 4 bases short, with 14 bases between. Written as DNA, the CDR3 is TGTGCCAGTACCCCATCGGGGTCCGGAAACACCATATATTTT. It translates to CASTPSGSGNTIYF.

The chain is built from TRBV20-1 and TRBJ2-3; no clear D. CDR1 is DFQATT, CDR2 SNEGSKA, per germline (reference sequence). This CDR3 comprises 11 residues. Trimming stripped 2 bases from V and 5 bases from J, with 5 bases between. The chain's CDR3 is CSARLIDTQYF. For the CDR3, the DNA is TGCAGTGCTAGACTTATAGATACGCAGTATTTT.

This clone was detected only a few times. This rearrangement joins TRBV3-1 (or the pseudogene TRBV3-2) to TRBJ2-7; D is ambiguous. This CDR3 has 13 amino acids. Per germline, CDR1 LGHDT and CDR2 YNNKEL (reference sequence). Trimming stripped 4 bases from V and 6 bases from J, with 13 bases between. In DNA, the CDR3 is TGTGCCAGCAGCCCCTACCCCTCGGGCGAGCAGTACTTC. Its translation is CASSPYPSGEQYF.

The J gene is TRBJ1-6, the V gene TRBV7-8, with D perhaps matching TRBD1 (6 bases). This CDR3 contains 14 residues. Germline CDR1 is SGHVS and CDR2 is FQNEAQ. Trimming stripped 6 bases from V and 7 bases from J, with 13 bases between. CDR3 protein: CASSYREGNSPLHF. The CDR3 DNA is TGTGCCAGCAGTTACAGGGAAGGGAATTCACCCCTCCACTTT.

The V call is TRBV19, the J call TRBJ1-2; D perhaps matches TRBD1 (5 bases). Between the trimmed V and J ends, which lost 4 bases and 4 bases, there was a span of 10 bases. The CDR3 is made up of 13 amino acids. Looked up from germline, CDR1 is LNHDA and CDR2 is SQIVND (reference sequence). This CDR3 reads CASSKGLAYGYTF. The CDR3, as DNA: TGTGCCAGTAGTAAGGGGTTAGCCTATGGCTACACCTTC.